This passage covers 13 T cell receptor beta chains from one sample sequenced in a study of T-cell reconstitution after alpha-beta-depleted transplantation in children. During its preparation, the TCRbeta library received unique molecular identifiers. Each CDR3 protein is one row after TCRdb ran MiXCR on the PCR reads. The sample has approximately 300,000 distinct CDR3 sequences; approximately 10% are singletons. The sample in question was peripheral blood, obtained 180 days after TCRalphabeta/CD19-depleted stem cell transplant. These TCRs come from a male patient between 2 and 15 years old who had a stem cell transplant for chronic granulomatous disease, so the T cells may come from the graft donor.

This rearrangement joins TRBV6-9 to TRBJ2-7, with 7 bases that match TRBD1. CDR1 and CDR2 (germline): MNHGY, SVAAGI. CDR3 length equals 11 residues. As DNA, the CDR3 is TGTGAACCTCCACAGGGGCCCGAGCAGTACTTC. It yields the protein CEPPQGPEQYF.

Only one count was recorded for this clonotype. The chain uses TRBV19 and TRBJ2-1; 8 positions match TRBD1. The CDR3 is 16 residues long. Trimming took 6 bases from V and 0 from J; bases not matched to a gene: 7. Per germline, CDR1 LNHDA and CDR2 SQIVND (reference sequence). The CDR3 DNA sequence: TGTGCCAGTAGATCCAGGGGGCGAAGCTCCTACAATGAGCAGTTCTTC. It codes for CASRSRGRSSYNEQFF.

This clonotype occurred many times. The chain uses TRBV15 and TRBJ1-6; D ambiguous. Germline V gives CDR1 LNHNV, CDR2 YYDKDF (reference sequence). Between the trimmed V and J ends, which lost 0 bases and 0 bases, there was a span of 15 bases. This CDR3 has 19 amino acids. CDR3 residues: CATSREPGASSSYNSPLHF. The CDR3 DNA is TGTGCCACCAGCAGAGAGCCAGGCGCCTCAAGCTCCTATAATTCACCCCTCCACTTT.

This clonotype occurred many times. This chain connects TRBV7-8 to TRBJ2-1; tentative D call: TRBD2 (6 bases). V lost 5 bases and J lost 3, with 14 bases in between. The CDR3 totals 15 residues. From germline, CDR1 is SGHVS and CDR2 FQNEAQ. The CDR3 nucleotides read TGTGCCAGCAGCGGGGGACTTCTAAACTACAATGAGCAGTTCTTC. This encodes CASSGGLLNYNEQFF.

This clonotype was detected a few times. The chain links TRBV30 to TRBJ2-1; the match to TRBD2 covers 12 bases. This CDR3 region has 15 residues. V lost 5 bases and J lost 7; bases outside the gene matches: 9. Germline V lookup: CDR1 GTSNPN, CDR2 SVGIG (reference sequence). The CDR3 spells CAWWPRLAGDNEQFF. The CDR3 DNA is TGTGCCTGGTGGCCTAGACTAGCGGGGGATAATGAGCAGTTCTTC.

The chain couples TRBV19 to TRBJ1-2, with D hard to call. Deletions cut 0 bases from V and 3 bases from J, with 11 bases between. The CDR3 has 15 amino acids. CDR1 and CDR2 (germline): LNHDA, SQIVND (reference sequence). In DNA, the CDR3 is TGTGCCAGTAGTATAGATCGCGGCACCTACTATGGCTACACCTTC. It is translated as CASSIDRGTYYGYTF.

This clonotype was seen many times. V usage is TRBV20-1 and J usage is TRBJ1-2; perhaps TRBD1 as D (6 bases). V lost 6 bases and J lost 6, with 17 bases in between. The CDR3 totals 13 residues. CDR1 is DFQATT, CDR2 SNEGSKA, per germline (reference sequence). The CDR3 here is CSAPRQEIDGYTF. The CDR3 region has the DNA TGCAGTGCCCCGAGACAGGAGATAGATGGCTACACCTTC.

This clonotype was seen a handful of times. The genes are TRBV21-1 and TRBJ2-6; TRBD1, the D gene given by the table, was not confirmed from the DNA. TRBV21-1 is listed as a pseudogene. The CDR3 length is 18 residues. In nucleotides, the CDR3 is TGTGCCAGCAGCAACCCTCGACTCCAGGGAGCTGGGGCCAACGTCCTGACTTTC. Its protein is CASSNPRLQGAGANVLTF.

This clonotype was seen at least ten times. The chain couples TRBV15 to TRBJ2-3, with D possibly TRBD1 on 5 matching bases. The germline V gene encodes CDR1 LNHNV and CDR2 YYDKDF (reference sequence). Between the trimmed V and J ends, which lost 1 base and 0 bases, there was a span of 8 bases. The CDR3 has 15 residues. CDR3 amino acids: CATSRGRGSTDTQYF. DNA of the CDR3: TGTGCCACCAGCAGAGGAAGGGGAAGCACAGATACGCAGTATTTT.

This clonotype was observed many times. The chain combines TRBV28 with TRBJ2-7; D not resolved. V was trimmed by 4 bases and J by 0 bases, leaving 4 bases between them. The CDR3 runs 12 residues. CDR1 is MDHEN, CDR2 SYDVKM, per germline. The CDR3 region is CASSYRSYEQYF. The DNA of the CDR3 is TGTGCCAGCAGTTACCGCTCCTACGAGCAGTACTTC. Full variable domain (rest looked up from reference TRBV28 and TRBJ2-7): DVKVTQSSRYLVKRTGEKVFLECVQDMDHENMFWYRQDPGLGLRLIYFSYDVKMKEKGDIPEGYSVSREKKERFSLILESASTNQTSMYLCASSYRSYEQYFGPGTRLTVT.

This clonotype was picked up many times. CDR3 sequence reads: CASKMGGSGNTIYF. The DNA of the CDR3 is TGTGCCAGCAAGATGGGAGGCTCTGGAAACACCATATATTTT. The chain carries TRBV6-2 or TRBV6-3 and TRBJ1-3, with unresolved D. CDR1 and CDR2 (germline): MNHEY, SVGEGT. Trimming removed 7 bases from V and 0 bases from J, with 10 bases in between. The CDR3 sequence is 14 residues long.

This clonotype was seen ten or more times. The chain links TRBV7-8 to TRBJ2-2, with TRBD2 identical over 8 bases. CDR1 and CDR2 from the germline V gene are SGHVS and FQNEAQ. This CDR3 is 15 amino acids long. Losses at the gene ends were 4 bases for V and 2 bases for J; bases not matched to a gene: 3. The DNA of the CDR3 is TGTGCCAGCAGCTGGGGACTAGTAAACACCGGGGAGCTGTTTTTT. Protein sequence: CASSWGLVNTGELFF.

This clonotype was seen at least ten times. The rearrangement joins TRBV12-3 or TRBV12-4 to TRBJ2-7, with 14 bases fitting TRBD2. V dropped 3 bases and J dropped 3; count of bases not matched to a gene: 4. This CDR3 region has 16 residues. The CDR3 DNA reads as TGTGCCAGCAGTTTGGGGACTAGCGGGAGATTCTACGAGCAGTACTTC. Its translation: CASSLGTSGRFYEQYF.